Many counts were recorded for the clone carrying this T cell receptor beta chain. The library targeted TCRbeta and was prepared with unique molecular identifiers. TCRdb analysed the PCR reads with MiXCR anew, one entry per CDR3 protein. There are about 110,000 distinct CDR3 sequences in the sample; around a tenth occur only once, and about 34% lies in the top ten. This sample is part of a study of T-cell reconstitution after alpha-beta-depleted transplantation in children. The CDR3 is made up of 16 amino acids. V was clipped by 6 bases and J by 5 bases, with 22 bases between them. The clonotype originates from a boy between 2 and 10 years old with acute lymphoblastic leukemia, due to receive a stem cell transplant. The V and J genes are TRBV12-3 or TRBV12-4 and TRBJ2-5; D possibly corresponds to TRBD2 (5 bases). The sequencing here drew on PBMCs, taken before TCRalphabeta/CD19-depleted stem cell transplant. The CDR3 protein is CASRRRLTSGGETQYF. The CDR3 DNA is TGTGCCAGCAGGCGCCGACTGACAAGCGGTGGGGAGACCCAGTACTTC.